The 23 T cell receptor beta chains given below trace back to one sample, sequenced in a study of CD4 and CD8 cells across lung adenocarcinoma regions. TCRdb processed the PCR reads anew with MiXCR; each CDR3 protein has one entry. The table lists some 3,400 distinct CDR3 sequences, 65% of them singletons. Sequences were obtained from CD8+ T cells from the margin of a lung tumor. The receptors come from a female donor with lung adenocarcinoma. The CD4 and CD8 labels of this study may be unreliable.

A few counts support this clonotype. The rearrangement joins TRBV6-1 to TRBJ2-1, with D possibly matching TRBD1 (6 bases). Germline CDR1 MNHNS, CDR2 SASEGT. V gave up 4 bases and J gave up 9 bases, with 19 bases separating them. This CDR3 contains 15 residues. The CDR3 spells CASSGGRGSLSEQFF. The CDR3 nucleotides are TGTGCCAGCAGTGGGGGAAGGGGGTCTTTGAGTGAGCAGTTCTTC.

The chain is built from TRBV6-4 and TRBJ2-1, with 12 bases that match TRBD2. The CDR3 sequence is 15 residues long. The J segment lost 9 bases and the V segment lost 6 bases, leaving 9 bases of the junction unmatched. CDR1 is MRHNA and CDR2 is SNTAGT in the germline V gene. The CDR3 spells CASSATSGSSGEQFF. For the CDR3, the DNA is TGTGCCAGCAGCGCGACTAGCGGGAGCTCGGGTGAGCAGTTCTTC.

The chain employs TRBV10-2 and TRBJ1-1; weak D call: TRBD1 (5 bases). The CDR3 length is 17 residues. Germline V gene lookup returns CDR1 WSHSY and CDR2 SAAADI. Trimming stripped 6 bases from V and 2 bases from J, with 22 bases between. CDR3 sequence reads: CASSPHRTPEPNTEAFF. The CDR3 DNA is TGCGCCAGCAGCCCCCACAGGACCCCAGAGCCCAACACTGAAGCTTTCTTT.

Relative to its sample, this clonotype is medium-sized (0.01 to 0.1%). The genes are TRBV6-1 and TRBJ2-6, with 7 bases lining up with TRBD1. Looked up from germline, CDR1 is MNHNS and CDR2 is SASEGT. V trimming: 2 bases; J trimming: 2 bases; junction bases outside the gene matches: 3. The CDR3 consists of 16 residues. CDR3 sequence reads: CASSEFRGPGANVLTF. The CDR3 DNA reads TGTGCCAGCAGTGAATTTAGGGGGCCTGGGGCCAACGTCCTGACTTTC.

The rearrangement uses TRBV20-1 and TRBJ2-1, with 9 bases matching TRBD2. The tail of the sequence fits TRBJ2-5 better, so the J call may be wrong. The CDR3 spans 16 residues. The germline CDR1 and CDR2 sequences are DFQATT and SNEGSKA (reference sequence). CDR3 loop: CSASGGGGSGRKTQYF. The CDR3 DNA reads TGCAGTGCTAGTGGGGGCGGGGGAAGCGGGAGGAAGACCCAGTACTTC.

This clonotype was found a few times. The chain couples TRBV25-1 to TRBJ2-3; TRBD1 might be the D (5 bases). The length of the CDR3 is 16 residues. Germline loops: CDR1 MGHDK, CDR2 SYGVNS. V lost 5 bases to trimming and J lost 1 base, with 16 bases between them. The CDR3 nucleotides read TGTGCCAGCAGTCCTCCGAAGGGGTTGGGCACAGATACGCAGTATTTT. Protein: CASSPPKGLGTDTQYF.

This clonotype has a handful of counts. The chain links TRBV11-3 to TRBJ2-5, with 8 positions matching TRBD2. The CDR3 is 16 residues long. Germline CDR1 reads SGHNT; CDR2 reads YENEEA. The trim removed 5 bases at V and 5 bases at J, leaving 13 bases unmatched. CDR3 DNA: TGTGCCAGCAGCCCTGGGCGAGCGGGAGAAGGGGAGACCCAGTACTTC. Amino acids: CASSPGRAGEGETQYF.

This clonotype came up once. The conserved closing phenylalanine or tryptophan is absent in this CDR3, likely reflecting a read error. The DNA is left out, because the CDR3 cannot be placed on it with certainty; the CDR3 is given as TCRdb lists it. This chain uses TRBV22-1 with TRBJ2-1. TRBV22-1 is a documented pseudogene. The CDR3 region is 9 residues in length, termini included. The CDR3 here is CPGIGRATS.

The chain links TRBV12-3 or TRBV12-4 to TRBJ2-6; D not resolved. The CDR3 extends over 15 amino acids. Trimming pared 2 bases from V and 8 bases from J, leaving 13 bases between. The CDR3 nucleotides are TGTGCCAGCAGTTTAAGGGTTCTAAACCCCAACGTCCTGACTTTC. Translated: CASSLRVLNPNVLTF.

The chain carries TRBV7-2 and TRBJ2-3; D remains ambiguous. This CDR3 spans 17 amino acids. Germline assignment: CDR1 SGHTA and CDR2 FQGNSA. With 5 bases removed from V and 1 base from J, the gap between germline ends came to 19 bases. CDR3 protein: CASSPGSPNLGTDTQYF. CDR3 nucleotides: TGTGCCAGCAGCCCCGGGTCTCCTAATTTAGGCACAGATACGCAGTATTTT.

CDR3 loop: CASSGTSGRETGELFF. In DNA form, the CDR3 reads TGTGCCAGCAGTGGGACTAGCGGGAGGGAAACCGGGGAGCTGTTTTTT. The chain has TRBV6-1 and TRBJ2-2; 15 bases agree with TRBD2. The germline CDR1 and CDR2 sequences are MNHNS and SASEGT. This CDR3 contains 16 residues. J was trimmed by 5 bases and V by 4 bases; bases with no gene match: 2.

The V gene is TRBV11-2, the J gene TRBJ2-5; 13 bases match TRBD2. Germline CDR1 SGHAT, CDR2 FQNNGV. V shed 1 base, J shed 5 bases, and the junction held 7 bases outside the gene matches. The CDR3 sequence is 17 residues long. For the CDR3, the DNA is TGTGCCAGCAGCTTAGCACTAGCGGGAGGGGTTCGGGAGACCCAGTACTTC. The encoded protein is CASSLALAGGVRETQYF.

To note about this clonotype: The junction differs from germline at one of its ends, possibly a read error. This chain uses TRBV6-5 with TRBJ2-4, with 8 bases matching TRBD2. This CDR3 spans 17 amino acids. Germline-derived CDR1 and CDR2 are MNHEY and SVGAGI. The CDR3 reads CASSSLASGRDKKIQYF. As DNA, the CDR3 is TGTGCCAGCAGTTCTTTGGCTAGCGGGCGTGACAAAAAGATTCAGTACTTC.

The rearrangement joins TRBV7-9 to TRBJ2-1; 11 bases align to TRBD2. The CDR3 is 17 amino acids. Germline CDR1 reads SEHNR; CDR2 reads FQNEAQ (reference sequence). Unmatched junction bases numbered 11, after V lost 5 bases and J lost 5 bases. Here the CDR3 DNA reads TGTGCCAGCAGCCCCCGGAGAGCTAGCGGGGGGCACAATGAGCAGTTCTTC. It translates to CASSPRRASGGHNEQFF.

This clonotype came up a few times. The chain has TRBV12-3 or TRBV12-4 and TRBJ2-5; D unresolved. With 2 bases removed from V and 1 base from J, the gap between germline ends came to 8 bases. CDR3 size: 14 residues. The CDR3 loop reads CASSLPQSQETQYF. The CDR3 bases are TGTGCCAGCAGTTTACCCCAGTCCCAAGAGACCCAGTACTTC.

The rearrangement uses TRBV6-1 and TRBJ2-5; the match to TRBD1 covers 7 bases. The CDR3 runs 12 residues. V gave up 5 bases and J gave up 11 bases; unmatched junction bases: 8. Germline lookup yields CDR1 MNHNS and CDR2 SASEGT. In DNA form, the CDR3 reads TGTGCCAGCAGTAGCTCCCGGGACAGACAGTACTTC. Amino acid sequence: CASSSSRDRQYF.

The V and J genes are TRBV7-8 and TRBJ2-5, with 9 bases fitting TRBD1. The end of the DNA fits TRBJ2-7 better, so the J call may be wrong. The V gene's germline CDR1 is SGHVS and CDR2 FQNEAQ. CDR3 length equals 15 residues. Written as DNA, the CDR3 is TGTGCCAGCAGTTCCGGGACAGGGAGGATGGGCGAGCAGTACTTC. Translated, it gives CASSSGTGRMGEQYF.

In DNA, the CDR3 is TGTGCCAGCAGGCTGTTGACAGGGGACCGCGGCTACACCTTC. As protein: CASRLLTGDRGYTF. The chain is built from TRBV6-4 and TRBJ1-2; the match to TRBD1 covers 8 bases. CDR3 size: 14 residues. Per germline, CDR1 MRHNA and CDR2 SNTAGT. V dropped 6 bases and J dropped 8; count of bases not matched to a gene: 11.

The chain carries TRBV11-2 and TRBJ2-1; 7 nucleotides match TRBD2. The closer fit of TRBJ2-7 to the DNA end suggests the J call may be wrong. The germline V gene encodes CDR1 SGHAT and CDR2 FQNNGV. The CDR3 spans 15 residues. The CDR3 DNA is TGTGCCAGCAGCTTAAGCGGGGTGAGCTCCTACGAGCAGTACTTC. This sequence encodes CASSLSGVSSYEQYF.

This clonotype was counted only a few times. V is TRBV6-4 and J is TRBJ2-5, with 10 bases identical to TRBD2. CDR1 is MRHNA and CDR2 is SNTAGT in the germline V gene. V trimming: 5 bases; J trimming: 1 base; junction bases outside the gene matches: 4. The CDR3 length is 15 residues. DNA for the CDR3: TGTGCCAGCAGTCCTCTAGCGGGAGCCCAAGAGACCCAGTACTTC. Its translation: CASSPLAGAQETQYF.

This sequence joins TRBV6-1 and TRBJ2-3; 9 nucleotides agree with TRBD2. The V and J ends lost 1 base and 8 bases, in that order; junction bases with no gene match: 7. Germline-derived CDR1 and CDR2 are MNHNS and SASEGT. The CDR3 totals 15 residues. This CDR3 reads CASSEGGRARGTQYF. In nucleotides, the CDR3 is TGTGCCAGCAGTGAAGGCGGGAGGGCCCGAGGTACGCAGTATTTT.

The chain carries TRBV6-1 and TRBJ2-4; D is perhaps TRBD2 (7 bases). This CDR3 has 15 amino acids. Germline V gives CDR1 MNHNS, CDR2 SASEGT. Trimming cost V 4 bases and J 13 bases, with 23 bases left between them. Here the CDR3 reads CASSAGAGAINTQYF. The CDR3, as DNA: TGTGCCAGCAGTGCGGGGGCGGGAGCAATAAACACGCAGTACTTC.

In nucleotides, the CDR3 is TGTGCCACGGACTACCAGGTCTTTGGGGAGCTGTTTTTT. Its protein product is CATDYQVFGELFF. The V gene is TRBV10-3, the J gene TRBJ2-2; tentative D call: TRBD2 (6 bases). The CDR3 consists of 13 residues. The germline V and J ends were trimmed by 10 bases and 8 bases, with 17 bases remaining between them. From germline, CDR1 is ENHRY and CDR2 SYGVKD.